This T cell receptor (beta chain) was sequenced during a study of cytomegalovirus exposure and HLA in healthy donors. Overall study findings and caveats: Subsequent analysis of the 100 to 150 validation repertoires found a tendency for first-cohort TCR clusters to co-occur. High sensitivity and specificity were reportedly achieved when the classifier diagnosed cytomegalovirus status.

Concerning this clone: Its specificity is unknown.

It was the approximately 110-subject validation cohort, separate from the roughly 700-subject first cohort, to which the donors belonged. Generated by immunoSEQ multiplex PCR, the TCRdb table keeps only in-frame clones and is missing some. The table records more than 90,000 clones, roughly 83% of them present only once. Sequencing used PBMCs. This receptor was taken from a man aged 18 to 30 in good health and CMV-seronegative.

The CDR3: CASSLGSGDEQYF. In DNA, the CDR3 is TGCGCCAGCAGCTTAGGGAGCGGGGACGAGCAGTACTTC. The chain couples TRBV5-1 to TRBJ2-7; 7 bases map to TRBD2. With 2 bases clipped from V and 5 bases from J, the junction kept 4 bases outside the gene matches. The CDR3 is 13 amino acids. The germline gives CDR1 SGHRS, CDR2 YFSETQ.